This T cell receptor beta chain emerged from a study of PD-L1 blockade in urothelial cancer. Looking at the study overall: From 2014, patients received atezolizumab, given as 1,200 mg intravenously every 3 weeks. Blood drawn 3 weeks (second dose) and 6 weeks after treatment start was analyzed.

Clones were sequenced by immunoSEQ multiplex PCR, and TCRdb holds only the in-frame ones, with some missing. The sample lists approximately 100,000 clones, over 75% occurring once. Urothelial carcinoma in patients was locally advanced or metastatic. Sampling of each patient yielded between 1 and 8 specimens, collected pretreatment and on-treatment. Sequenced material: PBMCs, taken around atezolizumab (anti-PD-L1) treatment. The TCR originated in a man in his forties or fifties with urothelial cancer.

The CDR3 loop reads CASSLPGPAYEQYF. The CDR3 DNA reads as TGTGCCAGCAGTTTACCAGGGCCGGCCTACGAGCAGTACTTC. J is TRBJ2-7 and V is TRBV28; D perhaps matches TRBD1 (5 bases). V was clipped by 2 bases and J by 2 bases, with 10 bases between them. There are 14 residues in the CDR3. Germline V gene sequence: CDR1 MDHEN, CDR2 SYDVKM.